The present entry profiles one TCR beta chain with its context. This clonotype was detected many times. Which antigen it targets is not known. Nothing much larger sits one base from this clone, and base qualities are not available. Lymph node samples were obtained from the axillary draining lymph nodes of breast cancer patients. As encoded in the germline V gene (reference sequence), CDR1 is LNHDA while CDR2 is SQIVND. The CDR3 goes from the cysteine to the phenylalanine over 17 residues. Just CDR3 DNA is preserved here, 51 bases in frame from base 1. V is pruned by 1 base and J by 3 bases, leaving 5 bases of the junction without a gene match. The data were obtained in a study of breast tumors, draining lymph nodes, adjacent tissues (dated by TCRdb to about 2016). General notes on the study: Breast cancer patients provided tumor, adjacent nontumor tissue and axillary lymph nodes, and the study compared the TCR beta repertoires across these three sources. In human breast cancer, the study set out to evaluate how tumor, surrounding tissue and draining lymph node repertoires relate to one another and whether T cells may move between these sites. Beyond this particular receptor, the publication reports: Tumor T-cell repertoires showed less diversity than lymph node repertoires and more diversity than nontumor tissue repertoires, and tumor T-cell repertoires showed preferential V and J gene usage. The similarity between tumor and nontumor tissue repertoires was significantly greater in luminal-like breast cancer than in basal-like breast cancer. The study presented the conclusion that tumor T cells originate in lymph nodes as consistent with a hypothesis, not as something directly demonstrated. A scenario in which most tumor T cells derive from the lymph node and then expand within tumor tissue was judged to be consistent with the data.

These reads were obtained on an Illumina HiSeq 2000. TCR beta chain libraries were generated by multiplex PCR amplification. The amplified TCR beta chain products were analyzed by high-throughput sequencing. The public reads were reprocessed in TCRdb via fastp at Q25 and MiXCR, keeping in-frame beta chains. Rows are unified per CDR3 protein, each entry keeping the most common DNA and genes. For this sample there are fewer than 200,000 distinct CDR3 sequences; 33% appear just once. The leading ten clones occupy 4.3% of the sample. The origin of this receptor is a female donor with breast cancer. Some clones in this sample may be carry-over from other donors' samples. Here the chain combines TRBV19 and TRBJ2-3, and 12 junction bases match TRBD2. The sequencing input was axillary lymph node tissue. CDR3 reads: CASSIALAGGPTDTQYF. The nucleotides read TGTGCCAGTAGTATAGCCCTAGCGGGGGGGCCAACAGATACGCAGTATTTT. The entire variable domain, with the stretches around the CDR3 drawn from the reference TRBV19 and TRBJ2-3 proteins, is DGGITQSPKYLFRKEGQNVTLSCEQNLNHDAMYWYRQDPGQGLRLIYYSQIVNDFQKGDIAEGYSVSREKKESFPLTVTSAQKNPTAFYLCASSIALAGGPTDTQYFGPGTRLTVL.